The 14 T cell receptor beta chains given below trace back to one sample, sequenced in a study of metastatic and nonmetastatic thyroid tumors. Via MiXCR, TCRdb re-called the PCR reads. The sample has tens of thousands of clones, around 28% seen once. Nobody among the patients had been given any treatment before thyroid surgery. The sample consisted of blood. The receptors shown here come from a male donor with papillary thyroid cancer or a benign thyroid nodule (not recorded which). Some clones in this sample may be carry-over from other donors' samples.

This clone appeared many times. This sequence joins TRBV30 and TRBJ2-5; weak D call: TRBD1 (5 bases). V was clipped by 0 bases and J by 2 bases, with 10 bases between them. The CDR3 is 14 residues long. Germline assignment: CDR1 GTSNPN and CDR2 SVGIG (reference sequence). CDR3 coding DNA: TGTGCCTGGAGTGTACAGGCAAATCAAGAGACCCAGTACTTC. This sequence encodes CAWSVQANQETQYF.

In this sample, this clone turned up many times. This chain joins TRBV27 and TRBJ2-2, with D possibly being TRBD2 (6 bases). V lost 7 bases and J 3 bases, leaving 15 bases between the germline ends. The CDR3 contains 15 residues. Germline lookup yields CDR1 MNHEY and CDR2 SMNVEV (reference sequence). The CDR3 DNA reads as TGTGCCAGCACCCTACGGACTACCCACACCGGGGAGCTGTTTTTT. Translation: CASTLRTTHTGELFF.

By proportion, this clone is medium-sized. The chain joins TRBV20-1 to TRBJ2-7; 10 nucleotides line up with TRBD2. This CDR3 comprises 16 residues. V gave up 0 bases and J gave up 3 bases; unmatched junction bases: 8. CDR1 is DFQATT, CDR2 SNEGSKA, per germline (reference sequence). The CDR3 sequence is CSARDQVTSGLYEQYF. CDR3 sequence (DNA): TGCAGTGCTAGAGATCAGGTGACTAGCGGGCTCTACGAGCAGTACTTC.

This clone was picked up many times. V is TRBV20-1 and J is TRBJ2-7, with D possibly matching TRBD2 (6 bases). CDR3 length equals 15 residues. With 5 bases removed from V and 1 base from J, the gap between germline ends came to 18 bases. Germline values: CDR1 DFQATT, CDR2 SNEGSKA (reference sequence). The CDR3 protein is CSAPTAGGNSYEQYF. CDR3 bases: TGCAGTGCTCCGACGGCCGGGGGTAATTCCTACGAGCAGTACTTC.

Many counts were recorded for this clone. The V call is TRBV6-1, the J call TRBJ1-1; 9 bases align to TRBD1. The CDR3 spans 16 residues. Germline V lookup: CDR1 MNHNS, CDR2 SASEGT. The trim removed 3 bases at V and 5 bases at J, leaving 10 bases unmatched. The CDR3 spells CASSDPGTGIDTEAFF. The DNA of the CDR3 is TGTGCCAGCAGTGACCCCGGGACAGGGATTGATACTGAAGCTTTCTTT.

This clone has a count of ten or more. The junction and the germline gene differ at one end; a read error may be behind it. The same CDR3 can be traced to other DNA sequences in this sample. This sequence joins TRBV5-1 and TRBJ2-2, with 7 bases matching TRBD1. CDR1 is SGHRS and CDR2 is YFSETQ in the germline V gene. This CDR3 spans 15 amino acids. The chain's CDR3 is CASSFGTANTGELFF. CDR3 bases: TGCGCCAGCAGCTTCGGGACAGCGAACACTGGGGAGCTGTTTTTT.

There are many counts of this clone. The V gene is TRBV4-1, the J gene TRBJ2-7; no firm D call. The CDR3 extends over 15 amino acids. V shed 4 bases and J shed 0 bases, with 13 bases lying between them. Germline CDR1 is MGHRA and CDR2 is YSYEKL. This CDR3 reads CASSPDIGVSYEQYF. CDR3 in DNA: TGCGCCAGCAGCCCAGACATTGGGGTCTCCTACGAGCAGTACTTC.

A word on this clone: One junction end disagrees with the germline gene, perhaps due to a read error. The chain uses TRBV5-6 and TRBJ2-1; weak D call: TRBD2 (5 bases). The CDR3 is 15 residues long. Per germline, CDR1 SGHDT and CDR2 YYEEEE. The CDR3 here is CASSTIRGSVNEQIF. The CDR3 nucleotides are TGTGCCAGCTCCACCATTCGGGGTAGCGTAAATGAGCAGATCTTC.

The sample holds many counts of this clone. With a much larger clone just one base away, this may be a read error. V is TRBV20-1 and J is TRBJ2-5; D uncertain. Germline assignment: CDR1 DFQATT and CDR2 SNEGSKA (reference sequence). The ends were cut back, 4 bases at V and 3 bases at J, with 18 bases in the middle. The CDR3 totals 15 residues. The CDR3 here is CSATEIGHPKETQYF. CDR3 nucleotide sequence: TGCAGTGCTACGGAGATAGGCCACCCCAAAGAGACCCAGTACTTC.

The chain links TRBV12-5 to TRBJ2-5; the D gene is possibly TRBD1 (5 bases). V was trimmed by 3 bases and J by 2 bases, leaving 13 bases between them. This CDR3 has 15 residues. Germline loops: CDR1 LGHNT, CDR2 FRNRAP. CDR3 nucleotide sequence: TGTGCTAGTGGTTTTGCAGGGAAAGGGCAAGAGACCCAGTACTTC. Its translation is CASGFAGKGQETQYF.

This clone appeared many times. The chain uses TRBV7-9 and TRBJ2-7; 7 bases fit TRBD1. V dropped 4 bases and J dropped 2; count of bases not matched to a gene: 5. This CDR3 contains 14 residues. In germline, CDR1 is SEHNR, CDR2 FQNEAQ (reference sequence). The CDR3 region is CASSSGTEAYEQYF. In nucleotides, the CDR3 is TGTGCCAGCAGCTCCGGGACAGAAGCCTACGAGCAGTACTTC.

This clone appeared many times. The rearrangement uses TRBV18 and TRBJ1-5; D uncertain. V was trimmed by 6 bases and J by 0 bases, leaving 9 bases between them. The CDR3 runs 14 residues. CDR1 and CDR2 from the germline V gene are KGHSH and LQKENI. As DNA, the CDR3 is TGTGCCAGCTCCGACCGTGATAGCAATCAGCCCCAGCATTTT. Its translation: CASSDRDSNQPQHF.

This clone was seen only once. The chain recombines TRBV3-1 with TRBJ2-3; D unresolved. Trimming took 0 bases from V and 2 from J, leaving 12 bases between them. The CDR3 is 16 residues long. From germline, CDR1 is LGHDT and CDR2 YNNKEL (reference sequence). CDR3 loop: CASSQEVGAFTDTQYF. CDR3 DNA: TGTGCCAGCAGCCAAGAGGTGGGTGCCTTCACAGATACGCAGTATTTT.

This clone was seen at least ten times. The J gene is TRBJ1-3, the V gene TRBV24-1; perhaps TRBD1 as D (6 bases). The germline V gene has CDR1 KGHDR and CDR2 SFDVKD. V lost 5 bases, J lost 0 bases, and 16 bases lay in between. CDR3 length: 17 amino acids. The CDR3 DNA reads TGTGCCACCAGTGCCGCACCGGGACAACTCTCTGGAAACACCATATATTTT. Its translation: CATSAAPGQLSGNTIYF.